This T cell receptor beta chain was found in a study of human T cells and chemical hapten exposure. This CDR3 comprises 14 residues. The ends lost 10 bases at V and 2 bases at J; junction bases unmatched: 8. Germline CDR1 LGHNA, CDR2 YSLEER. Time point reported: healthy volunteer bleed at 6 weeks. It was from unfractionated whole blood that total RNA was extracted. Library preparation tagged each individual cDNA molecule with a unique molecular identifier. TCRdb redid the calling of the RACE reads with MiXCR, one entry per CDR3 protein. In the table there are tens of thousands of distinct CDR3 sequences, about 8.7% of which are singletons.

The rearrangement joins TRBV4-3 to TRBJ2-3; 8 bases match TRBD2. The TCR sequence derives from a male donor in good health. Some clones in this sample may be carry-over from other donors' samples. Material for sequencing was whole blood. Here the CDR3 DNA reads TGCGCCACCGGGCGCGGGGGGCTCACAGATACGCAGTATTTT. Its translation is CATGRGGLTDTQYF.